This T cell receptor (beta chain) stems from a study of CD8 T cells in ankylosing spondylitis. Using its own MiXCR run on the 5' RACE reads, TCRdb lists one record per CDR3 protein. The data contain 230,000 or so distinct CDR3 sequences, 20% to 30% of them singletons. With respect to this clonotype: The antigen remains unidentified.

The germline gives CDR1 SGHDN, CDR2 FVKESK. This CDR3 contains 17 residues. V dropped 4 bases and J dropped 5 bases, with 24 bases sitting between them. Notes on the study in general: Earlier reports found some motif variants in synovial fluid and blood in reactive arthritis. The clones that were linked to disease were reported to be significantly enriched in matched synovial fluid samples from ankylosing spondylitis patients. A motif of several highly homologous TCR beta variants was seen as apparently characteristic of ankylosing spondylitis blood.

The specimen sequenced was blood, either unsorted or a sorted T cell fraction (not recorded which). This sequence was found in a male donor with ankylosing spondylitis or in good health (not recorded which). The chain recombines TRBV14 with TRBJ2-7; TRBD1 might be the D (6 bases). CDR3 sequence: CASSPLRGPRKVDEQYF. In DNA form, the CDR3 reads TGTGCCAGCAGCCCCCTCAGGGGACCGAGGAAAGTGGACGAGCAGTACTTC. Drawing the rest from reference TRBV14 and TRBJ2-7, the complete variable domain is EAGVTQFPSHSVIEKGQTVTLRCDPISGHDNLYWYRRVMGKEIKFLLHFVKESKQDESGMPNNRFLAERTGGTYSTLKVQPAELEDSGVYFCASSPLRGPRKVDEQYFGPGTRLTVT.